One and the same sample provided the 23 T cell receptor beta chains below, sequenced in a study of CD8 T cells in ankylosing spondylitis. From the 5' RACE reads, TCRdb called clonotypes with MiXCR, one entry per CDR3 protein. The sample shows some 180,000 distinct CDR3 sequences, approximately 18% of them seen only once. The sequenced material came from blood, either unsorted or a sorted T cell fraction (not recorded which). Every receptor here comes from a male donor aged 10-29 years with ankylosing spondylitis or in good health (not recorded which).

This chain links TRBV11-3 with TRBJ2-3, with D perhaps being TRBD1 or TRBD2 (5 bases each). Per the germline V gene, CDR1 is SGHNT and CDR2 is YENEEA. The CDR3 extends over 11 amino acids. Trimming took 4 bases from V and 11 from J, leaving 10 bases between them. The CDR3 sequence: CASSSGSGQYF. In DNA form, the CDR3 reads TGTGCCAGCAGCTCAGGGAGCGGGCAGTATTTT.

The chain joins TRBV6-1 to TRBJ1-4, with D possibly being TRBD1 (5 bases). Germline V gene sequence: CDR1 MNHNS, CDR2 SASEGT. With 1 base removed from V and 8 bases from J, the gap between germline ends came to 14 bases. The CDR3 length is 15 residues. The chain's CDR3 is CASSEDGRVREKLFF. The CDR3 DNA follows: TGTGCCAGCAGTGAAGATGGCAGGGTACGGGAAAAACTGTTTTTT.

This clonotype has a count of ten or more. The rearrangement joins TRBV27 to TRBJ2-3; 11 bases map to TRBD2. The ends lost 5 bases at V and 6 bases at J; junction bases unmatched: 4. Germline CDR1 MNHEY, CDR2 SMNVEV (reference sequence). This CDR3 has 14 residues. CDR3 bases: TGTGCCAGCAGTCCCGGGACTAGCGGCGATACGCAGTATTTT. Amino acid sequence: CASSPGTSGDTQYF.

This clonotype has just a few counts. V usage is TRBV19 and J usage is TRBJ1-2; D gene ambiguous. The V end was cut by 8 bases, the J end by 0 bases, with 10 bases between. This CDR3 region has 13 residues. Per germline, CDR1 LNHDA and CDR2 SQIVND (reference sequence). The CDR3 loop reads CASGWRTNYGYTF. The CDR3 DNA reads TGTGCCAGTGGATGGCGAACTAACTATGGCTACACCTTC.

The chain uses TRBV27 and TRBJ2-1; the D is unclear. The CDR3 length is 14 residues. Trimming took off 4 bases at V and 5 bases at J, with 12 bases between the two ends. Germline CDR1 and CDR2: MNHEY and SMNVEV (reference sequence). This chain's CDR3 is CASSYLGFHNEQFF. CDR3 sequence (DNA): TGTGCCAGCAGTTATTTAGGGTTCCACAATGAGCAGTTCTTC.

In the case of this clonotype: The conserved final phenylalanine or tryptophan is absent from the CDR3, which likely points to a read error. The limits of the CDR3 on the DNA are not certain, so only TCRdb's listed CDR3 is given. The rearrangement links TRBV29-1 to TRBJ2-6. Per the germline V gene, CDR1 is SQVTM and CDR2 is ANQGSEA. The CDR3 spans 13 residues, counting both ends. Here the CDR3 reads CSVEVKSGANVLT.

This clonotype was seen repeatedly, ten times or more. The chain has TRBV20-1 and TRBJ2-3; 8 nucleotides match TRBD2. Per germline, CDR1 DFQATT and CDR2 SNEGSKA (reference sequence). With V trimmed by 3 bases and J by 2 bases, 7 bases remained unmatched. The CDR3 is 15 residues long. The CDR3 reads CSASKVSGDTDTQYF. DNA for the CDR3: TGCAGTGCTAGTAAGGTTAGCGGGGACACAGATACGCAGTATTTT.

This clonotype appeared many times. V gene TRBV5-1 combines with J gene TRBJ2-1, with 13 bases that match TRBD2. Germline V gene sequence: CDR1 SGHRS, CDR2 YFSETQ. Germline trimming cut 3 bases from V and 4 bases from J; bases unmatched to any gene: 7. The CDR3 consists of 17 residues. CDR3 bases: TGCGCCAGCAGCTCGACTAGCGGGAGGACTTCGTACAATGAGCAGTTCTTC. Its translation: CASSSTSGRTSYNEQFF. Based on the CDR3 plus reference TRBV5-1 and TRBJ2-1, the full variable domain is KAGVTQTPRYLIKTRGQQVTLSCSPISGHRSVSWYQQTPGQGLQFLFEYFSETQRNKGNFPGRFSGRQFSNSRSEMNVSTLELGDSALYLCASSSTSGRTSYNEQFFGPGTRLTVL.

This clonotype appeared many times. The rearrangement links TRBV5-1 to TRBJ1-1; TRBD1 might be the D (5 bases). Between the trimmed V and J ends, which lost 5 bases and 3 bases, there was a span of 14 bases. From germline, CDR1 is SGHRS and CDR2 YFSETQ. The CDR3 totals 14 residues. The CDR3 reads CASRQLIGDTEAFF. The CDR3 region has the DNA TGCGCCAGCAGGCAGCTCATAGGGGACACTGAAGCTTTCTTT.

This clonotype appeared many times. The chain is built from TRBV4-3 and TRBJ2-7; 7 bases fit TRBD1. Trimming at V came to 3 bases and at J to 0 bases, leaving 5 bases not matched to a gene. Germline lookup yields CDR1 LGHNA and CDR2 YSLEER. The CDR3 covers 15 residues. The CDR3 reads CASSQSQGPSYEQYF. CDR3 sequence (DNA): TGCGCCAGCAGCCAGTCACAGGGGCCCTCCTACGAGCAGTACTTC.

This clonotype was detected many times. This chain joins TRBV4-1 and TRBJ2-5; TRBD2 might be the D (6 bases). Germline values: CDR1 MGHRA, CDR2 YSYEKL. The germline V and J ends were trimmed by 1 base and 2 bases, with 11 bases remaining between them. The CDR3 spans 15 residues. CDR3 in DNA: TGCGCCAGCAGCCAAGCCGGGACTTGGCAAGAGACCCAGTACTTC. This codes for CASSQAGTWQETQYF.

This clonotype was counted at least ten times. V is TRBV12-3 or TRBV12-4 and J is TRBJ1-5; no firm D call. V was pared by 7 bases and J by 3 bases, with 10 bases between. This CDR3 has 13 amino acids. DNA for the CDR3: TGTGCCAGCACGGCTCAGATCAATCAGCCCCAGCATTTT. It encodes CASTAQINQPQHF.

The chain links TRBV15 to TRBJ2-2; D gene ambiguous. The V and J ends lost 5 bases and 4 bases respectively, with 8 bases between them. Germline V CDR1 and CDR2: LNHNV, YYDKDF (reference sequence). The CDR3 is 13 amino acids. CDR3 in amino acids: CATSGLLTGELFF. In nucleotides, the CDR3 is TGTGCCACCAGCGGATTACTCACCGGGGAGCTGTTTTTT.

The table lists this clonotype with many counts. The V and J genes are TRBV20-1 and TRBJ2-7; TRBD2 is a possible D gene (5 bases). The CDR3 runs to 15 residues. The V gene lost 6 bases and the J gene lost 7 bases, with 25 bases spanning the gap. Germline V lookup: CDR1 DFQATT, CDR2 SNEGSKA (reference sequence). The CDR3 DNA reads TGCAGTGCCACCCACCAGGACTCCTCCTGGGTTGAGCAGTACTTC. Translated: CSATHQDSSWVEQYF.

Many counts were recorded for this clonotype. The genes are TRBV20-1 and TRBJ2-7; 9 nucleotides align to TRBD2. CDR3 size: 13 residues. Germline trimming cut 5 bases from V and 0 bases from J; bases unmatched to any gene: 2. Germline V gene data show CDR1 as DFQATT and CDR2 as SNEGSKA (reference sequence). For the CDR3, the DNA is TGCAGTGCTCTTAGCGGGAGCTCCTACGAGCAGTACGTC. This encodes CSALSGSSYEQYV.

There are many counts of this clonotype. This chain connects TRBV6-6 to TRBJ2-7, with 8 nucleotides matching TRBD1. The CDR3 sequence is 14 residues long. J gave up 6 bases and V 6 bases, and 10 bases lay outside the gene matches. CDR1 is MNHNY and CDR2 is SVGAGI in the germline V gene (reference sequence). This chain's CDR3 is CASSRQGLFVEQYV. In nucleotides, the CDR3 is TGTGCCAGCAGCCGACAGGGGCTCTTTGTCGAGCAGTACGTC.

This clonotype was detected many times. V gene TRBV20-1 combines with J gene TRBJ2-7; no firm D call. The V gene's germline CDR1 is DFQATT and CDR2 SNEGSKA (reference sequence). V was trimmed by 0 bases and J by 0 bases, leaving 12 bases between them. The CDR3 extends over 15 amino acids. CDR3 protein: CSARDLELRSYEQYV. The DNA for the CDR3 is TGCAGTGCTAGAGATCTTGAACTCCGCTCCTACGAGCAGTACGTC.

At least ten counts were recorded for this clonotype. The CDR3 DNA sequence: TGTGCCAGCAGCCTACCCGACAGTGCCGAGCAGTACTTC. Protein product: CASSLPDSAEQYF. V is TRBV28 and J is TRBJ2-7; the D gene is possibly TRBD1 (5 bases). Trimming removed 6 bases from V and 6 bases from J, with 15 bases in between. The CDR3 is 13 residues long. Germline values: CDR1 MDHEN, CDR2 SYDVKM. The full variable domain, rest sourced from reference TRBV28 and TRBJ2-7, is DVKVTQSSRYLVKRTGEKVFLECVQDMDHENMFWYRQDPGLGLRLIYFSYDVKMKEKGDIPEGYSVSREKKERFSLILESASTNQTSMYLCASSLPDSAEQYFGPGTRLTVT.

This sequence joins TRBV19 and TRBJ1-5; D ambiguous. V was trimmed by 1 base and J by 6 bases, leaving 4 bases between them. Germline V gives CDR1 LNHDA, CDR2 SQIVND (reference sequence). This CDR3 is 12 amino acids long. Here the CDR3 DNA reads TGTGCCAGTAGTATAGTACCTCAGCCCCAGCATTTT. It is translated as CASSIVPQPQHF.

This clonotype has ten or more counts. At one of its ends the junction is not consistent with the germline gene, which may arise from a read error. The V and J genes are TRBV6-5 and TRBJ2-1; TRBD2 agrees at 7 bases. The CDR3 has 13 amino acids. Germline V CDR1 and CDR2: MNHEY, SVGAGI. The CDR3 region has the DNA TGTGCCAGCAGCCCTCCTGGGGGGAGGGCCAGGATCTTC. Translating gives CASSPPGGRARIF.

The J gene is TRBJ2-7, the V gene TRBV4-3, with a possible D match to TRBD1 (5 bases). The CDR3 is 17 amino acids. The V end lost 0 bases, the J end lost 2 bases, and 17 bases lay between the germline ends. Germline lookup yields CDR1 LGHNA and CDR2 YSLEER. CDR3 amino acids: CASSQDWRRGLAYEQYF. The CDR3 nucleotides read TGCGCCAGCAGCCAAGATTGGCGAAGGGGTCTAGCCTACGAGCAGTACTTC.

In this sample, this clonotype turned up many times. The chain employs TRBV11-2 and TRBJ2-5; 8 positions match TRBD2. CDR3 size: 15 residues. Germline assignment: CDR1 SGHAT and CDR2 FQNNGV. J was trimmed by 0 bases and V by 3 bases; bases with no gene match: 3. DNA of the CDR3: TGTGCCAGCAGCTTGAATAGCGGGAACCAAGAGACCCAGTACTTC. As protein: CASSLNSGNQETQYF.

This clonotype was seen repeatedly, ten times or more. CDR3 region: CASSLKLAGGPEQFF. CDR3 coding DNA: TGTGCCAGCAGTTTGAAACTAGCGGGAGGGCCTGAGCAGTTCTTC. The chain recombines TRBV28 with TRBJ2-1; the match to TRBD2 covers 13 bases. The germline V gene encodes CDR1 MDHEN and CDR2 SYDVKM. The junction had 5 bases not matched to a gene; V was cut back by 3 bases and J by 9 bases. CDR3 size: 15 residues. Based on the CDR3 plus reference TRBV28 and TRBJ2-1, the full variable domain is DVKVTQSSRYLVKRTGEKVFLECVQDMDHENMFWYRQDPGLGLRLIYFSYDVKMKEKGDIPEGYSVSREKKERFSLILESASTNQTSMYLCASSLKLAGGPEQFFGPGTRLTVL.